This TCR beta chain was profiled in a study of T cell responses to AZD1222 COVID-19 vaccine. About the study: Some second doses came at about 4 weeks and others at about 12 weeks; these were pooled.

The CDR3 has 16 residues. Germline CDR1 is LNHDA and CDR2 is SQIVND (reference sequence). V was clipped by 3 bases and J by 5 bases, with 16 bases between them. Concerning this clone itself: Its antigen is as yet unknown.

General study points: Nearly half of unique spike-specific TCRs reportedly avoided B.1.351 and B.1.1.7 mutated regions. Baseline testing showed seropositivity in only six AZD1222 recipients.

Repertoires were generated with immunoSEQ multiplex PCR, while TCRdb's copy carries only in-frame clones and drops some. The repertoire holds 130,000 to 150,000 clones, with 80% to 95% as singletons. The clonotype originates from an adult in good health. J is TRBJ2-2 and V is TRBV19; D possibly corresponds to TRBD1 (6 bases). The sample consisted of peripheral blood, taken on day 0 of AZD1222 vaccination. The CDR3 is CASSMPRLTGTGELFF. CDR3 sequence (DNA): TGTGCCAGTAGTATGCCCCGACTGACAGGTACCGGGGAGCTGTTTTTT.